Sequencing of this T cell receptor (beta chain) was carried out in a study of CD8+ T cells in alopecia areata. Germline-derived CDR1 and CDR2 are SGHDT and YYEEEE. Trimming removed 4 bases from V and 3 bases from J, with 20 bases in between. The CDR3 is made up of 16 amino acids. Once RNA had been extracted, it was reverse transcribed into cDNA to act as the sequencing template. Produced via immunoSEQ multiplex PCR; TCRdb's table is partial and in-frame only. Here the sample spans more than 130,000 clones, approximately 85% being singletons. Documented treatment: oral pan-JAK inhibitor, 5-10 mg twice daily.

The J gene is TRBJ2-7, the V gene TRBV5-6; D may be TRBD1 (6 bases). The origin of this receptor is a human donor with alopecia areata. The sequencing used CD8+ T cells sorted from blood, collected at week 4, from a patient treated with tofacitinib. The CDR3 here is CASSRLGALGSYEQYF. The DNA for the CDR3 is TGTGCCAGCAGCAGGCTGGGGGCCCTGGGGAGCTACGAGCAGTACTTC.